The next 13 T cell receptor beta chains were all read from a single sample in a study of T-cell reconstitution after alpha-beta-depleted transplantation in children. A TCRbeta library incorporating unique molecular identifiers was prepared. TCRdb recomputed calls from the PCR reads with MiXCR, one row per CDR3 protein. The sample has 250,000 to 400,000 distinct CDR3 sequences, around 25% seen once. The sequenced sample was PBMCs, mostly from graft donor cells, obtained 180 days after TCRalphabeta/CD19-depleted stem cell transplant. Receptors were obtained from a male patient aged 10 to 17 who had a stem cell transplant for acute lymphoblastic leukemia, so the T cells may come from the graft donor.

This sequence joins TRBV11-2 and TRBJ1-2; D is possibly TRBD1 (6 bases). The CDR3 consists of 16 residues. V lost 0 bases, J lost 5 bases, and 16 bases lay in between. CDR1 is SGHAT, CDR2 FQNNGV, per germline. The DNA for the CDR3 is TGTGCCAGCAGCTTAGAGACACAGGGCATGGGTTATGGCTACACCTTC. Translated: CASSLETQGMGYGYTF. The entire variable domain, with the rest obtained from reference TRBV11-2 and TRBJ1-2, is as follows: EAGVAQSPRYKIIEKRQSVAFWCNPISGHATLYWYQQILGQGPKLLIQFQNNGVVDDSQLPKDRFSAERLKGVDSTLKIQPAKLEDSAVYLCASSLETQGMGYGYTFGSGTRLTVV.

The V and J genes are TRBV7-2 and TRBJ2-6; no firm D call. Germline V CDR1 and CDR2: SGHTA, FQGNSA. This CDR3 is built from 16 residues. The V and J ends lost 5 bases and 0 bases respectively, with 11 bases between them. CDR3 amino acids: CASSPDTYSGANVLTF. In DNA, the CDR3 is TGTGCCAGCAGCCCAGACACCTACTCTGGGGCCAACGTCCTGACTTTC.

The rearrangement joins TRBV5-6 to TRBJ2-7; 7 nucleotides match TRBD1. Germline CDR1 and CDR2: SGHDT and YYEEEE. J lost 4 bases, V lost 2 bases, and 12 bases had no gene match. The CDR3 extends over 16 amino acids. The CDR3 region has the DNA TGTGCCAGCAGCTTAGCCCAAGACAGGGTGAAGTACGAGCAGTACTTC. Its protein is CASSLAQDRVKYEQYF.

The chain is built from TRBV27 and TRBJ1-2; D perhaps matches TRBD1 (5 bases). Trimming shortened V by 0 bases and J by 3 bases, and 8 bases separated the two germline ends. Germline assignment: CDR1 MNHEY and CDR2 SMNVEV (reference sequence). CDR3 length: 14 amino acids. CDR3 bases: TGTGCCAGCAGTTTATCGGGGGGGTACTATGGCTACACCTTC. Protein: CASSLSGGYYGYTF.

This clonotype was observed at least ten times. The rearrangement joins TRBV28 to TRBJ1-6; 10 bases line up with TRBD1. Germline CDR1 and CDR2: MDHEN and SYDVKM. This CDR3 is built from 15 residues. Unmatched junction bases numbered 6, after V lost 6 bases and J lost 7 bases. The CDR3 coding sequence is TGTGCCAGCAGATTCCCGGGACAGGGGAATTCACCCCTCCACTTT. It specifies CASRFPGQGNSPLHF. The whole variable domain, filled in from reference TRBV28 and TRBJ1-6, reads DVKVTQSSRYLVKRTGEKVFLECVQDMDHENMFWYRQDPGLGLRLIYFSYDVKMKEKGDIPEGYSVSREKKERFSLILESASTNQTSMYLCASRFPGQGNSPLHFGNGTRLTVT.

This clonotype came up a few times. In nucleotides, the CDR3 is TGCGCCAGCAGCCAAGTTACTAATGTTGGTACGCAGTATTTT. It is translated as CASSQVTNVGTQYF. The rearrangement links TRBV4-1 to TRBJ2-3; no clear D. V dropped 1 base and J dropped 8 bases, with 13 bases sitting between them. The V gene's germline CDR1 is MGHRA and CDR2 YSYEKL. The CDR3 spans 14 residues.

The chain carries TRBV6-2 or TRBV6-3 and TRBJ2-5; D is perhaps TRBD1 (6 bases). This CDR3 comprises 15 residues. V lost 8 bases and J lost 4, with 20 bases in between. Germline values: CDR1 MNHEY, CDR2 SVGEGT. The CDR3 nucleotides read TGTGCCAGCCGCTCGAGAGTAAGGACAGCAGAGACCCAGTACTTC. Its protein is CASRSRVRTAETQYF.

The CDR3 DNA is TGTGCCAGCAGCGTAGTGCAGGGCGGCACAGATACGCAGTATTTT. This translates into CASSVVQGGTDTQYF. V gene TRBV9 combines with J gene TRBJ2-3; tentatively, D is TRBD1 (5 bases). The ends were cut back, 0 bases at V and 1 base at J, with 9 bases in the middle. The CDR3 runs to 15 residues. Germline CDR1 is SGDLS and CDR2 is YYNGEE.

This clonotype was seen a handful of times. The V gene is TRBV5-5, the J gene TRBJ2-4, with D perhaps assigned TRBD1 or TRBD2 (5 bases each). Trimming pared 4 bases from V and 0 bases from J, leaving 20 bases between. Germline CDR1 SGHKS, CDR2 YYEKEE (reference sequence). The CDR3 length is 18 residues. This chain's CDR3 is CASSPGTPYLVAKNIQYF. CDR3 DNA sequence: TGTGCCAGCAGCCCTGGGACCCCTTATCTAGTAGCCAAAAACATTCAGTACTTC.

This clonotype has a handful of counts. CDR3 nucleotides: TGTGCCAGCAGCGTAGAAGGGACAGGGGGCAATGAGCAGTTCTTC. This codes for CASSVEGTGGNEQFF. The chain has TRBV9 and TRBJ2-1, with 11 bases lining up with TRBD1. The CDR3 length is 15 residues. Germline assignment: CDR1 SGDLS and CDR2 YYNGEE. V dropped 0 bases and J dropped 6; count of bases not matched to a gene: 2.

The rearrangement joins TRBV11-3 to TRBJ2-7, with 11 positions matching TRBD2. The CDR3 spans 14 residues. Germline trimming cut 5 bases from V and 4 bases from J; bases unmatched to any gene: 4. CDR1 and CDR2 (germline): SGHNT, YENEEA. CDR3 amino acids: CASSPSGRRYEQYF. DNA of the CDR3: TGTGCCAGCAGCCCTAGCGGGAGGCGATACGAGCAGTACTTC.

This clonotype occurred a few times. The V gene is TRBV7-9, the J gene TRBJ2-3; TRBD2 aligns across 9 bases. The CDR3 extends over 14 amino acids. Germline CDR1 reads SEHNR; CDR2 reads FQNEAQ (reference sequence). The V gene end was trimmed by 6 bases and the J gene end by 4 bases; junction bases not matched to a gene: 5. The CDR3 coding sequence is TGTGCCAGCAGAGTAGCGGGAGTGGCAGATACGCAGTATTTT. Its translation is CASRVAGVADTQYF.

This clonotype was seen more than once but under ten times. This chain joins TRBV5-6 and TRBJ2-7; D is unresolved. In germline, CDR1 is SGHDT, CDR2 YYEEEE. V shed 4 bases and J shed 6 bases, with 11 bases lying between them. The CDR3 spans 12 residues. This CDR3 reads CASSLSALEQYF. As DNA, the CDR3 is TGTGCCAGCAGCCTAAGCGCCCTCGAGCAGTACTTC.